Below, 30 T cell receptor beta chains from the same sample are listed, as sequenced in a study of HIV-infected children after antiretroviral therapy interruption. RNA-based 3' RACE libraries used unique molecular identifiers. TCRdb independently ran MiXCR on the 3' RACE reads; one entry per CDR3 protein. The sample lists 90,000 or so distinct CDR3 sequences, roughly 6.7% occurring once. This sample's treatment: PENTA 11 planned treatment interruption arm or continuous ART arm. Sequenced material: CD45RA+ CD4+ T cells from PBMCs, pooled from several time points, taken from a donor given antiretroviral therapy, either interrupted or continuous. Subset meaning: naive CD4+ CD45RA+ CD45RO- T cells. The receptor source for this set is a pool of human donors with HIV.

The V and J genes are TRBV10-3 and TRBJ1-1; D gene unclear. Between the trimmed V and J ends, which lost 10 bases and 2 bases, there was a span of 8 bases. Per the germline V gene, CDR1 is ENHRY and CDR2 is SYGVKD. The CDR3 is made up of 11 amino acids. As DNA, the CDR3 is TGTGCCACCCTCGCTAACACTGAAGCTTTCTTT. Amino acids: CATLANTEAFF.

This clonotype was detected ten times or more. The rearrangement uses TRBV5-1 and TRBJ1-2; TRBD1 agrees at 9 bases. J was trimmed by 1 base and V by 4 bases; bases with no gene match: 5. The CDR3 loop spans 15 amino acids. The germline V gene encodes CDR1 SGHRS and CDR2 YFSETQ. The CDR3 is CASSTRTGDNYGYTF. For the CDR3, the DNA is TGCGCCAGCAGCACGCGGACAGGGGATAACTATGGCTACACCTTC.

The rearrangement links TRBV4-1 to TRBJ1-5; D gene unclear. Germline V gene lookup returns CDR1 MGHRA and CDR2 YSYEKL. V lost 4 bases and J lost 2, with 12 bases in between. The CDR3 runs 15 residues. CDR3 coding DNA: TGCGCCAGCAGCCCCCTGGGAGGCGGCAATCAGCCCCAGCATTTT. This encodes CASSPLGGGNQPQHF.

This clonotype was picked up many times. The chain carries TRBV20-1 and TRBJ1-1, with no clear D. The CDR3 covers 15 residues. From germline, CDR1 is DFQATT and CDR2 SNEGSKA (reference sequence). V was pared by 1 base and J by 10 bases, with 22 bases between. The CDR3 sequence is CSARVPGQEIGRAFF. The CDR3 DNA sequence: TGCAGTGCTAGAGTCCCGGGCCAGGAAATCGGAAGAGCTTTCTTT.

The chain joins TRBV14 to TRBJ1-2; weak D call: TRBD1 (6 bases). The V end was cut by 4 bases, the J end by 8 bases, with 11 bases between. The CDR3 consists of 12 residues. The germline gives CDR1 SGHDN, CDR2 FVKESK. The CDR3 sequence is CASSLQDSGYTF. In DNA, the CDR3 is TGTGCCAGCAGCCTACAGGACAGCGGCTACACCTTC.

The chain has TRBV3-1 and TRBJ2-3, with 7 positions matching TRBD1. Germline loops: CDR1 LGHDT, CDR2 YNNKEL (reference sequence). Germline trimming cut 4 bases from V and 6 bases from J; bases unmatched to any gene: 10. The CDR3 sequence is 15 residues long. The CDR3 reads CASSPGGRQGDTQYF. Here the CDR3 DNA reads TGTGCCAGCAGCCCAGGGGGACGGCAGGGCGATACGCAGTATTTT.

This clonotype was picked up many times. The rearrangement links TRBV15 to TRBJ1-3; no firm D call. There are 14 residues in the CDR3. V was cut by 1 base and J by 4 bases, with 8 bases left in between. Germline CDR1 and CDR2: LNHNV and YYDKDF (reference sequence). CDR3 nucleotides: TGTGCCACCAGCAGAGCAGGCTGGGGAAACACCATATATTTT. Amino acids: CATSRAGWGNTIYF.

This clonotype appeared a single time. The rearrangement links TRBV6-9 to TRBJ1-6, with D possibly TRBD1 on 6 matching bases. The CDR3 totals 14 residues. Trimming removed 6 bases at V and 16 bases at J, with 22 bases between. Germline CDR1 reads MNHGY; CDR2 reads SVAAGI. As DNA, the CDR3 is TGTGCCAGCAGCTCTGGACAGCAAGGAATTTCTCTCCACTTT. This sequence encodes CASSSGQQGISLHF.

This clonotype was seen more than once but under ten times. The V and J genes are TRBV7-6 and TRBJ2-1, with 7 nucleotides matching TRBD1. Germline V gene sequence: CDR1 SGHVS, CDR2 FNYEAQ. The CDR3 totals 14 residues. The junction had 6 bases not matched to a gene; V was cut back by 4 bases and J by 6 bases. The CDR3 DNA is TGTGCCAGCAGCTCCAGGGGGAACGTCAATGAGCAGTTCTTC. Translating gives CASSSRGNVNEQFF.

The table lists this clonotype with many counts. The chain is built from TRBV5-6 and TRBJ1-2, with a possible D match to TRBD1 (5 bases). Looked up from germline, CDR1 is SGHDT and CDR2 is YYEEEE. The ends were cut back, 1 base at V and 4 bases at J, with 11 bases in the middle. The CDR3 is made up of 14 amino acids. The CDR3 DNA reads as TGTGCCAGCAGCTTGTTTAAGGGGCCCTATGGCTACACCTTC. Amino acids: CASSLFKGPYGYTF.

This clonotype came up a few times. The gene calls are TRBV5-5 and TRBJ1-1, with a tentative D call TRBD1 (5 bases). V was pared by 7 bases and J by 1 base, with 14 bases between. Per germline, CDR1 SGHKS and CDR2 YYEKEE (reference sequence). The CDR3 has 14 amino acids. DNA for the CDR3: TGTGCCAGCTCCTGGGGACGGACGAACACTGAAGCTTTCTTT. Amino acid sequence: CASSWGRTNTEAFF.

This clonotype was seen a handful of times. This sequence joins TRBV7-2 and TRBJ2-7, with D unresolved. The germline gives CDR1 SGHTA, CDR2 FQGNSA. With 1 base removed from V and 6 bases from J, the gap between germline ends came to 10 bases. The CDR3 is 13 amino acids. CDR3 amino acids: CASSLVSTPEQYF. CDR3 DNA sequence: TGTGCCAGCAGCTTAGTATCGACCCCCGAGCAGTACTTC.

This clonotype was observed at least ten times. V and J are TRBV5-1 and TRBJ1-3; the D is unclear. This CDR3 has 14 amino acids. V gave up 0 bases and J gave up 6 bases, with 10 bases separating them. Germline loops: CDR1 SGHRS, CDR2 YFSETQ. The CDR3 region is CASSLEDFENTIYF. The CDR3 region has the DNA TGCGCCAGCAGCTTGGAGGACTTCGAAAACACCATATATTTT.

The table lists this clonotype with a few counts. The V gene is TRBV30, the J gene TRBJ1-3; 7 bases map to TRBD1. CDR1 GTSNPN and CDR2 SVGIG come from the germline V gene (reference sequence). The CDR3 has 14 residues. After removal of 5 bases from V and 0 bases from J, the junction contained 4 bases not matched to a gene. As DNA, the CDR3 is TGTGCCTGGGTGGGACAGAGCTCTGGAAACACCATATATTTT. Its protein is CAWVGQSSGNTIYF.

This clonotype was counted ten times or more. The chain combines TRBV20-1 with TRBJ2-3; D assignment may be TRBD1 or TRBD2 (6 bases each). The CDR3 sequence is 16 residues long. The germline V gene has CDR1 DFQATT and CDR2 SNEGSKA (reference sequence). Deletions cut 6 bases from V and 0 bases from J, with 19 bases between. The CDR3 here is CSARRPRGPSTDTQYF. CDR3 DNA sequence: TGCAGTGCAAGACGGCCCCGGGGGCCCAGCACAGATACGCAGTATTTT.

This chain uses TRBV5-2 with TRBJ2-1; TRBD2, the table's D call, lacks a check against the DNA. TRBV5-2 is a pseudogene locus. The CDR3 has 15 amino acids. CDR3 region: CASSLTSGGINEQFF. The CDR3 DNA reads TGTGCCAGCAGCTTGACTAGCGGGGGAATCAATGAGCAGTTCTTC.

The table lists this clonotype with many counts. The CDR3 sequence is CASSLSTSGRGDTQYF. The CDR3 DNA reads as TGTGCCAGCAGTTTAAGCACTAGCGGGAGGGGAGATACGCAGTATTTT. This chain links TRBV12-3 or TRBV12-4 with TRBJ2-3, with TRBD2 matching over 13 bases. Unmatched junction bases numbered 4, after V lost 2 bases and J lost 5 bases. The CDR3 is made up of 16 amino acids.

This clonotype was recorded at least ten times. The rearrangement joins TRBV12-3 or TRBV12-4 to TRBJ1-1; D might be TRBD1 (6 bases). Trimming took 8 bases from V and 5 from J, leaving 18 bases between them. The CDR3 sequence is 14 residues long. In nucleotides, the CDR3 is TGTGCCAGCGGGCCGAGGGGGGCGAAGACTGAAGCTTTCTTT. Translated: CASGPRGAKTEAFF.

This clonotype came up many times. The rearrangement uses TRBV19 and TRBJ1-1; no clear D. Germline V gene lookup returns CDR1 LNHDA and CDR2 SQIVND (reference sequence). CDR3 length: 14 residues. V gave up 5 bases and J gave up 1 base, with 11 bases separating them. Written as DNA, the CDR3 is TGTGCCAGTAGTCGGTACTATCAGAACACTGAAGCTTTCTTT. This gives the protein CASSRYYQNTEAFF. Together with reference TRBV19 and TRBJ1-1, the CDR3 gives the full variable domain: DGGITQSPKYLFRKEGQNVTLSCEQNLNHDAMYWYRQDPGQGLRLIYYSQIVNDFQKGDIAEGYSVSREKKESFPLTVTSAQKNPTAFYLCASSRYYQNTEAFFGQGTRLTVV.

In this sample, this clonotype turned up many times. The CDR3 region has the DNA TGTGCCAGCAGTTACTTGCAGGGAGTGAATAATTCACCCCTCCACTTT. Protein product: CASSYLQGVNNSPLHF. The chain recombines TRBV6-6 with TRBJ1-6; maybe TRBD1 (5 bases). The CDR3 has 16 residues. Germline lookup yields CDR1 MNHNY and CDR2 SVGAGI (reference sequence). With 1 base removed from V and 5 bases from J, the gap between germline ends came to 12 bases.

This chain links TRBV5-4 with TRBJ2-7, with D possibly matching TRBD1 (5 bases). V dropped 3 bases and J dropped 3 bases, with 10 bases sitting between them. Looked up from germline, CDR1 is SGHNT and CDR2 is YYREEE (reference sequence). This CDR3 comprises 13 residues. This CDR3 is CASSSDNGYEQYF. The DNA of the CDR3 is TGTGCCAGCAGCTCGGACAATGGCTACGAGCAGTACTTC.

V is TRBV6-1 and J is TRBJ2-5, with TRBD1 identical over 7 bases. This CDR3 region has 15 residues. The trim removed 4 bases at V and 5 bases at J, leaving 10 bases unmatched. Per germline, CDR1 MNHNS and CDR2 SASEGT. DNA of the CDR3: TGTGCCAGCAGTGTTACAGGGGCAGTAAGGGAGACCCAGTACTTC. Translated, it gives CASSVTGAVRETQYF.

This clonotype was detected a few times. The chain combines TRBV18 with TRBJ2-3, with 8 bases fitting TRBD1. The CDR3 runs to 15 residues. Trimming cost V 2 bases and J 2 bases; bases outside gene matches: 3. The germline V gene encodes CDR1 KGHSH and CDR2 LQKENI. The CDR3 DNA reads TGTGCCAGCTCACCAGCGGACAGGGCCACAGATACGCAGTATTTT. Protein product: CASSPADRATDTQYF.

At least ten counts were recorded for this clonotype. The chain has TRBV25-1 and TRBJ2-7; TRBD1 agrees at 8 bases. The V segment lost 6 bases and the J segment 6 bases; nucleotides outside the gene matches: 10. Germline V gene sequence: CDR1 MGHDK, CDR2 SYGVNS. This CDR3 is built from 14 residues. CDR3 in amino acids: CASRQTGEASEQYF. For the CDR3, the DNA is TGTGCCAGCAGGCAGACAGGGGAGGCGTCCGAGCAGTACTTC.

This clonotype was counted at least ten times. CDR3 residues: CASSWGDRDEETQYF. CDR3 bases: TGCGCCAGCAGCTGGGGGGACAGGGATGAAGAGACCCAGTACTTC. The rearrangement uses TRBV5-1 and TRBJ2-5, with TRBD1 matching over 9 bases. The ends lost 3 bases at V and 3 bases at J; junction bases unmatched: 6. The CDR3 spans 15 residues. The germline gives CDR1 SGHRS, CDR2 YFSETQ.

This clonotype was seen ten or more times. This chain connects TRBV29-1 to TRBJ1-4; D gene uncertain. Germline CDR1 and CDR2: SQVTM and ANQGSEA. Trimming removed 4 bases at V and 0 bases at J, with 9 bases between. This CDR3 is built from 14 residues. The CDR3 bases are TGCAGCGTTGTAGGTTATGCAACTAATGAAAAACTGTTTTTT. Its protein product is CSVVGYATNEKLFF.

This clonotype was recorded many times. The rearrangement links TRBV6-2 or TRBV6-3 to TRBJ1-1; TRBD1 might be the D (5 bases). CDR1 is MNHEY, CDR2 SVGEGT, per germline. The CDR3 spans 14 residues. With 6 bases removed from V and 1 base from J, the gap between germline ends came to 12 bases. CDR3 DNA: TGTGCCAGCAGCCACGGGACGGCGAACACTGAAGCTTTCTTT. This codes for CASSHGTANTEAFF.

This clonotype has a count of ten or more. CDR3 bases: TGTGCCAGCAGCTTCGGAGACGGGAGCGGATGGAATGAGCAGTTCTTC. This codes for CASSFGDGSGWNEQFF. The chain uses TRBV11-2 and TRBJ2-1, with D maybe TRBD2 (6 bases). V lost 3 bases and J 7 bases, leaving 19 bases between the germline ends. Germline-derived CDR1 and CDR2 are SGHAT and FQNNGV. The CDR3 length is 16 residues.

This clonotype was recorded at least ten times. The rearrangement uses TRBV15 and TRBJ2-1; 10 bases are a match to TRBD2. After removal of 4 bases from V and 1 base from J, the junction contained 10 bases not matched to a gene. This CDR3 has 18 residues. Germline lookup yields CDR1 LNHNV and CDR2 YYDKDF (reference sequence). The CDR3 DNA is TGTGCCACCAGCAACAGCGGGGGGGTGTGGGAGTCCTACAATGAGCAGTTCTTC. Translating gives CATSNSGGVWESYNEQFF. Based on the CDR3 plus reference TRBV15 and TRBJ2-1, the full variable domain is DAMVIQNPRYQVTQFGKPVTLSCSQTLNHNVMYWYQQKSSQAPKLLFHYYDKDFNNEADTPDNFQSRRPNTSFCFLDIRSPGLGDTAMYLCATSNSGGVWESYNEQFFGPGTRLTVL.

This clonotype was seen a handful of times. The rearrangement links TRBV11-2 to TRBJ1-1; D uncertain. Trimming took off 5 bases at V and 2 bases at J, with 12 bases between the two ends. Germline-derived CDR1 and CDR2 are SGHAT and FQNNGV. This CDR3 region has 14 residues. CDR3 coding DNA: TGTGCCAGCAGCGCCCCCGGGAGAAACACTGAAGCTTTCTTT. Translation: CASSAPGRNTEAFF.